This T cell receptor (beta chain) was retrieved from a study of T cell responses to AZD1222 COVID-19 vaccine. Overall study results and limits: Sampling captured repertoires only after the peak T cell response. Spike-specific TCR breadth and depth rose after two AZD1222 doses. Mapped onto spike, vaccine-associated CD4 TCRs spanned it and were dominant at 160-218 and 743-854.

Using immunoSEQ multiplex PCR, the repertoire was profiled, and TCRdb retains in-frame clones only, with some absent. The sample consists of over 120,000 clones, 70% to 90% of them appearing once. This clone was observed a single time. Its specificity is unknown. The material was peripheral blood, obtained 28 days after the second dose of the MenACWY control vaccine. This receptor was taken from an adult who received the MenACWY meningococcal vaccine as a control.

CDR3 in DNA: TGTGCCAGCAGCCCGGGACAGCGGCAGCCCCAGCATTTT. This codes for CASSPGQRQPQHF. The chain is built from TRBV7-2 and TRBJ1-5, with TRBD1 identical over 7 bases. Unmatched junction bases numbered 5, after V lost 5 bases and J lost 7 bases. Germline lookup yields CDR1 SGHTA and CDR2 FQGNSA. The CDR3 covers 13 residues. Full variable domain (outside the CDR3, taken from reference TRBV7-2 and TRBJ1-5): GAGVSQSPSNKVTEKGKDVELRCDPISGHTALYWYRQSLGQGLEFLIYFQGNSAPDKSGLPSDRFSAERTGGSVSTLTIQRTQQEDSAVYLCASSPGQRQPQHFGDGTRLSIL.